The clone carrying this T cell receptor beta chain was detected a few times. Its antigen is undetermined. The CDR3 runs to 14 residues. V shed 8 bases and J shed 2 bases, with 16 bases lying between them. The germline V gene has CDR1 MNHEY and CDR2 SMNVEV (reference sequence). The data are from a study of blood T cells in healthy people across ages. Study details: Template switching caught about one barcoded beta molecule for each two T cells.

A second PCR of about 6 to 11 cycles used a sample-barcoded 5' primer and a J-beta primer mix. TCRdb redid the calling of the 5' RACE reads with MiXCR, one entry per CDR3 protein. The table lists around 1,700,000 distinct CDR3 sequences, about 30% of them singletons, with 7.7% in the top ten. Findings and caveats of the study: Changes seen in expanded clonotypes were possibly confounded by donor CMV status left unknown. Older individuals had lower TCR beta diversity per million T cells (the decline was roughly linear).

Every donor provided 7.5 to 10 milliliters of peripheral blood. The clonotype comes from a woman in her twenties or thirties in good health. The V gene is TRBV27, the J gene TRBJ2-7, with D unclear. The source material was blood. In DNA form, the CDR3 reads TGTGCCAGCGGAAAACACCCTGGCACCTACGAGCAGTACTTC. Translation: CASGKHPGTYEQYF.